The 24 T cell receptor beta chains below were found in one sample sequenced in a study of blood T cell repertoires in COVID-19. Sequenced by immunoSEQ multiplex PCR; TCRdb stores in-frame clones only, minus some. The sample holds about 69,000 clones; 90% are singletons and the top ten take 5% to 6%. The source material was peripheral blood. The source is a man in his forties or fifties with acute or convalescent COVID-19.

The chain is built from TRBV21-1 and TRBJ1-5; no DNA check was done on the table's D call, TRBD1. TRBV21-1 is termed a pseudogene. The CDR3 covers 20 residues. CDR3 bases: TGTGCCAGCAGCAAAGGAATGGGGCAGGAAAGAACGGGTATGGTTCAGCCCCAGCATTTT. Protein sequence: CASSKGMGQERTGMVQPQHF.

The chain has TRBV5-1 and TRBJ2-7; 12 bases line up with TRBD1. Germline CDR1 and CDR2: SGHRS and YFSETQ. The J segment lost 3 bases and the V segment lost 3 bases, leaving 13 bases of the junction unmatched. There are 18 residues in the CDR3. The CDR3 nucleotides read TGCGCCAGCAGCTCTTTGCCGGGACAGGGGGCGAGTGACTACGAGCAGTACTTC. It encodes CASSSLPGQGASDYEQYF.

In DNA, the CDR3 is TGTGCCAGCAGTGTTAACAGCCCTCGGCGCAATCAGCCCCAGCATTTT. As protein: CASSVNSPRRNQPQHF. The genes are TRBV2 and TRBJ1-5; no reliable D call. The CDR3 loop spans 16 amino acids. Deletions cut 4 bases from V and 2 bases from J, with 15 bases between. Germline V gene data show CDR1 as SNHLY and CDR2 as FYNNEI.

The chain couples TRBV5-1 to TRBJ1-1, with D unresolved. With 0 bases removed from V and 4 bases from J, the gap between germline ends came to 13 bases. Germline V gene data show CDR1 as SGHRS and CDR2 as YFSETQ. The CDR3 is 15 amino acids. The CDR3 loop is CASSLVLGRVTEAFF. Written as DNA, the CDR3 is TGCGCCAGCAGCTTGGTTCTGGGGAGGGTCACTGAAGCTTTCTTT.

This sequence joins TRBV11-2 and TRBJ2-7; the D gene is possibly TRBD2 (5 bases). V lost 4 bases to trimming and J lost 0 bases, with 10 bases between them. Germline V gene sequence: CDR1 SGHAT, CDR2 FQNNGV. The CDR3 consists of 14 residues. The CDR3 DNA reads as TGTGCCAGCAGCTATTTGGCGGGCTCCTACGAGCAGTACTTC. Its protein is CASSYLAGSYEQYF.

The chain is built from TRBV3-1 (or the pseudogene TRBV3-2) and TRBJ2-3; 9 nucleotides line up with TRBD2. Per the germline V gene, CDR1 is LGHDT and CDR2 is YNNKEL (reference sequence). The V segment lost 1 base and the J segment 4 bases; nucleotides outside the gene matches: 3. The CDR3 consists of 15 residues. CDR3 DNA: TGTGCCAGCAGCCAAGTAGCGGGAGAAGCAGATACGCAGTATTTT. It yields the protein CASSQVAGEADTQYF.

This sequence joins TRBV7-8 and TRBJ1-1; no clear D gene. Deletions cut 8 bases from V and 6 bases from J, with 19 bases between. The CDR3 sequence is 14 residues long. Per the germline V gene, CDR1 is SGHVS and CDR2 is FQNEAQ. The DNA for the CDR3 is TGTGCCAGCCGCCCCCCCCGAGGCGTGGCTGAAGCTTTCTTT. As protein: CASRPPRGVAEAFF. The full variable domain, with the rest looked up from reference TRBV7-8 and TRBJ1-1, is GAGVSQSPRYKVAKRGQDVALRCDPISGHVSLFWYQQALGQGPEFLTYFQNEAQLDKSGLPSDRFFAERPEGSVSTLKIQRTQQEDSAVYLCASRPPRGVAEAFFGQGTRLTVV.

CDR3 DNA sequence: TGCGCCAGCAGCAATGACAGGCCCCTTCGGACTGAAGCTTTCTTT. Its translation is CASSNDRPLRTEAFF. The chain carries TRBV5-1 and TRBJ1-1; maybe TRBD1 (6 bases). Germline loops: CDR1 SGHRS, CDR2 YFSETQ. Trimming pared 4 bases from V and 5 bases from J, leaving 18 bases between. CDR3 length: 15 amino acids. Together with reference TRBV5-1 and TRBJ1-1, the CDR3 gives the full variable domain: KAGVTQTPRYLIKTRGQQVTLSCSPISGHRSVSWYQQTPGQGLQFLFEYFSETQRNKGNFPGRFSGRQFSNSRSEMNVSTLELGDSALYLCASSNDRPLRTEAFFGQGTRLTVV.

This chain connects TRBV19 to TRBJ2-7; a weak D match, TRBD2 (5 bases). The CDR3 totals 11 residues. V was trimmed by 3 bases and J by 7 bases, leaving 7 bases between them. CDR1 and CDR2 (germline): LNHDA, SQIVND (reference sequence). The CDR3 DNA follows: TGTGCCAGTAGTATTGGGAGTGAGCAGTACTTC. Translation gives CASSIGSEQYF.

The chain is built from TRBV7-9 and TRBJ2-3; 13 positions match TRBD2. Trimming cost V 5 bases and J 3 bases; bases outside gene matches: 8. This CDR3 is 17 amino acids long. Germline V gene lookup returns CDR1 SEHNR and CDR2 FQNEAQ (reference sequence). The CDR3 loop is CASSPGLAGEFTDTQYF. CDR3 sequence (DNA): TGTGCCAGCAGCCCCGGACTAGCGGGAGAGTTTACAGATACGCAGTATTTT.

V is TRBV3-1 (or the pseudogene TRBV3-2) and J is TRBJ2-7; 9 bases are shared with TRBD1. The J segment lost 4 bases and the V segment lost 4 bases, leaving 8 bases of the junction unmatched. Germline CDR1 reads LGHDT; CDR2 reads YNNKEL (reference sequence). The CDR3 consists of 15 residues. Here the CDR3 DNA reads TGTGCCAGCAGCCTCCGGGACAGGGATTTATACGAGCAGTACTTC. This encodes CASSLRDRDLYEQYF.

The V and J genes are TRBV7-2 and TRBJ1-5; no definite D call. This CDR3 is built from 15 residues. V was cut by 1 base and J by 0 bases, with 7 bases left in between. The germline gives CDR1 SGHTA, CDR2 FQGNSA. Here the CDR3 reads CASSLVGVSNQPQHF. The CDR3 DNA follows: TGTGCCAGCAGCTTAGTAGGAGTTAGCAATCAGCCCCAGCATTTT.

The genes are TRBV28 and TRBJ1-1, with D tentatively TRBD1 (5 bases). The CDR3 runs to 15 residues. From germline, CDR1 is MDHEN and CDR2 SYDVKM. The ends were cut back, 4 bases at V and 2 bases at J, with 14 bases in the middle. CDR3 sequence: CASSSQIDSNTEAFF. The CDR3 region has the DNA TGTGCCAGCAGTTCCCAGATCGACAGTAACACTGAAGCTTTCTTT.

The J gene is TRBJ2-7, the V gene TRBV5-1, with TRBD2 identical over 8 bases. J was trimmed by 5 bases and V by 5 bases; bases with no gene match: 9. The CDR3 covers 14 residues. The germline CDR1 and CDR2 sequences are SGHRS and YFSETQ. CDR3 DNA sequence: TGCGCCAGCAGTGTTCGGGAGGGCCGGGACGAGCAGTACTTC. Translation: CASSVREGRDEQYF.

The gene calls are TRBV7-9 and TRBJ1-2; 9 bases are a match to TRBD1. Per the germline V gene, CDR1 is SEHNR and CDR2 is FQNEAQ (reference sequence). Trimming removed 5 bases from V and 1 base from J; junction bases left unmatched: 11. This CDR3 has 17 residues. The CDR3 DNA is TGTGCCAGCAGCGAGAGGGACAGGGACAGTCTTAACTATGGCTACACCTTC. Its protein product is CASSERDRDSLNYGYTF.

The V gene is TRBV15, the J gene TRBJ2-5, with 7 bases that match TRBD2. The germline gives CDR1 LNHNV, CDR2 YYDKDF (reference sequence). The ends lost 3 bases at V and 3 bases at J; junction bases unmatched: 1. There are 13 residues in the CDR3. As DNA, the CDR3 is TGTGCCACCAGCAGGGGGGGGGAAGAGACCCAGTACTTC. Amino acids: CATSRGGEETQYF.

The rearrangement joins TRBV6-5 to TRBJ2-1; 9 nucleotides match TRBD2. Germline-derived CDR1 and CDR2 are MNHEY and SVGAGI. V lost 9 bases to trimming and J lost 0 bases; unmatched junction nucleotides: 6. The CDR3 sequence is 15 residues long. The CDR3 nucleotides read TGTGCCAGGACCTTGACTAGCGGCTCCTACAATGAGCAGTTCTTC. This gives the protein CARTLTSGSYNEQFF.

The chain combines TRBV18 with TRBJ2-5; 14 nucleotides line up with TRBD2. The CDR3 sequence is 16 residues long. V was clipped by 3 bases and J by 5 bases; unmatched bases: 5. Germline V lookup: CDR1 KGHSH, CDR2 LQKENI. The DNA for the CDR3 is TGTGCCAGCTCACCTGGGACTAGCGGGAGTTTGGAGACCCAGTACTTC. It codes for CASSPGTSGSLETQYF. Full variable domain (remainder filled in from reference TRBV18 and TRBJ2-5): NAGVMQNPRHLVRRRGQEARLRCSPMKGHSHVYWYRQLPEEGLKFMVYLQKENIIDESGMPKERFSAEFPKEGPSILRIQQVVRGDSAAYFCASSPGTSGSLETQYFGPGTRLLVL.

This sequence joins TRBV24-1 and TRBJ2-2; weak D call: TRBD2 (7 bases). The V gene's germline CDR1 is KGHDR and CDR2 SFDVKD. This CDR3 has 15 amino acids. V was trimmed by 5 bases and J by 3 bases, leaving 12 bases between them. The CDR3 loop reads CATSVGGGYTGELFF. CDR3 nucleotides: TGTGCCACCAGTGTGGGCGGGGGCTACACCGGGGAGCTGTTTTTT.

The V gene is TRBV2, the J gene TRBJ2-5, with 9 bases matching TRBD2. V gave up 8 bases and J gave up 5 bases; unmatched junction bases: 6. The CDR3 has 13 amino acids. Germline V CDR1 and CDR2: SNHLY, FYNNEI. CDR3 in DNA: TGTGCCAGCTTGCTAGCGGGACGGGAGACCCAGTACTTC. This encodes CASLLAGRETQYF.

This chain connects TRBV9 to TRBJ2-6, with 7 bases lining up with TRBD1. This CDR3 has 16 residues. Germline-derived CDR1 and CDR2 are SGDLS and YYNGEE. V shed 3 bases and J 1 base; nucleotides not matched to a gene: 4. The CDR3 reads CASSGGGVSGANVLTF. CDR3 bases: TGTGCCAGCAGCGGAGGGGGCGTTTCTGGGGCCAACGTCCTGACTTTC.

V is TRBV11-2 and J is TRBJ2-3; D not resolved. Germline loops: CDR1 SGHAT, CDR2 FQNNGV. Trimming cost V 1 base and J 0 bases, with 5 bases left between them. This CDR3 spans 14 amino acids. The CDR3 spells CASSLVGSTDTQYF. The CDR3 bases are TGTGCCAGCAGCTTAGTCGGTAGCACAGATACGCAGTATTTT.

The V gene is TRBV20-1, the J gene TRBJ2-7; 14 bases line up with TRBD2. The germline CDR1 and CDR2 sequences are DFQATT and SNEGSKA (reference sequence). This CDR3 is built from 17 residues. Unmatched junction bases numbered 10, after V lost 3 bases and J lost 3 bases. The CDR3 sequence: CSASPGTSGSGGYEQYF. CDR3 nucleotides: TGCAGTGCTAGTCCGGGGACTAGCGGGAGTGGGGGCTACGAGCAGTACTTC.

The CDR3 loop reads CASRELAGDGELFF. Here the CDR3 DNA reads TGTGCCAGCAGAGAACTAGCGGGGGACGGGGAGCTGTTTTTT. The chain carries TRBV3-1 (or the pseudogene TRBV3-2) and TRBJ2-2; TRBD2 matches 11 bases. With 6 bases clipped from V and 7 bases from J, the junction kept 4 bases outside the gene matches. The CDR3 spans 14 residues. Germline CDR1 LGHDT, CDR2 YNNKEL (reference sequence).